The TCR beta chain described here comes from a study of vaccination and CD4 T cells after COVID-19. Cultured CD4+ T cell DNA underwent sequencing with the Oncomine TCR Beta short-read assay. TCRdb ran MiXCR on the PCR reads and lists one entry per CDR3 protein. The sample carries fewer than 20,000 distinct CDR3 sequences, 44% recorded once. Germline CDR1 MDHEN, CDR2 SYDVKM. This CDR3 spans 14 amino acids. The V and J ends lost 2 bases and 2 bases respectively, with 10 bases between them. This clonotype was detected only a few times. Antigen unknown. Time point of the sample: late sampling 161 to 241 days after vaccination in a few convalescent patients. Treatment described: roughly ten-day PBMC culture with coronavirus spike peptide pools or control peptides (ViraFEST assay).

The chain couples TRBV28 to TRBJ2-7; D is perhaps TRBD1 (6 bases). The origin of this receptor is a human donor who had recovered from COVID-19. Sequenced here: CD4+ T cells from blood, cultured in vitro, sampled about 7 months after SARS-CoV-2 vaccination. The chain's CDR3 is CASSLGGQTYEQYF. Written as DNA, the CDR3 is TGTGCCAGCAGTTTAGGCGGACAGACCTACGAGCAGTACTTC.